This T cell receptor beta chain was documented in a study of blood T cell repertoires in COVID-19. The data were produced by immunoSEQ multiplex PCR, yet TCRdb's version contains in-frame clones alone and is incomplete. The table lists approximately 92,000 clones, more than 70% of them singletons. Germline-derived CDR1 and CDR2 are MGHRA and YSYEKL. V lost 1 base to trimming and J lost 4 bases, with 11 bases between them. The CDR3 extends over 15 amino acids. Sequencing was done on a sample of peripheral blood. The receptor was derived from a woman aged 55 to 70 in a cohort sampled during active or convalescent COVID-19. The chain links TRBV4-1 to TRBJ1-3; D not resolved. The CDR3 DNA reads TGCGCCAGCAGCCAAGGGTCGAGGGTCGGAAACACCATATATTTT. Translated: CASSQGSRVGNTIYF.